The rows below give T cell receptor beta chains drawn from one sample of a study of blood T cell repertoires in COVID-19. Sequencing was performed with immunoSEQ multiplex PCR; in TCRdb, only in-frame clones are kept and a portion is missing. This sample has 110,000 or so clones, with approximately 83% found just once. Sequenced: peripheral blood. These receptor sequences come from a man aged 50-60 years with acute or convalescent COVID-19. Each CDR3 is given with its conserved first and last residue. A D gene is named only where the DNA matches it firmly.

TRBV18	TRBJ2-4	.	CASSPQNNGGKNIQYF
TRBV11-2	TRBJ1-3	.	CASSLTELNTIYF
TRBV9	TRBJ1-1	.	CASSTEAESEAFF
TRBV4-1	TRBJ2-3	.	CASSHTGTDTQYF
TRBV7-9	TRBJ1-5	TRBD1	CASSLGTGVGQPQHF
TRBV19	TRBJ1-5	.	CASSNTGSPHQPQHF
TRBV6-2/TRBV6-3	TRBJ1-6	TRBD1	CASSPGQWNSPLHF
TRBV6-5	TRBJ1-6	.	CASSYSGGVNSPLHF
TRBV7-9	TRBJ2-6	.	CASSPLTGSLSGANVLTF
TRBV6-6	TRBJ2-2	TRBD2	CASSPPGLAGGPGELFF
TRBV6-4	TRBJ2-2	TRBD2	CASSLLAGVGGELFF
TRBV18	TRBJ2-2	.	CASSRQEGWGTGELFF
TRBV6-6	TRBJ2-5	TRBD2	CASSSQQGGLAGGKGETQYF
TRBV7-2	TRBJ1-5	TRBD1	CASGLDRGHQPQHF
TRBV11-3	TRBJ1-1	TRBD1	CASTLSTGVTEAFF